These T cell receptor beta chains were read from a single sample in a study of blood T cell repertoires in COVID-19. TCRdb's copy holds only in-frame clones and misses some; the assay was immunoSEQ multiplex PCR. The repertoire consists of about 360,000 clones, with around 90% occurring once and the leading ten covering roughly 3.1%. Sequenced: peripheral blood. The receptors were gathered from a human donor in a cohort sampled during active COVID-19. Each CDR3 is given with its conserved first and last residue. D genes are given only for firm matches. For some rows the clone size is stated as once, few or many, or as a class when expanded; others skip it.

D | J | size | V | DNA | CDR3
. | TRBJ1-6 | . | TRBV5-5 | TGTGCCAGCAGCTTGGGTGTGGGTGGACAAATCTACAATTCACCCCTCCACTTT | CASSLGVGGQIYNSPLHF
. | TRBJ2-2 | . | TRBV3-1/TRBV3-2 | TGTGCCAGCAGCCGTACCCCGGGACAGAACACCGGGGAGCTGTTTTTT | CASSRTPGQNTGELFF
TRBD1 | TRBJ2-2 | . | TRBV11-3 | TGTGCCAGCAGCTCCAGGGGGCGCGGAGGCGGGGAGCTGTTTTTT | CASSSRGRGGGELFF
. | TRBJ2-3 | . | TRBV7-9 | TGTGCCAGCAGCTTAGCGGGGGGACCCACAGATACGCAGTATTTT | CASSLAGGPTDTQYF
. | TRBJ2-3 | . | TRBV29-1 | TGCAGCGTTGAAGAGACTAGACACACAGATACGCAGTATTTT | CSVEETRHTDTQYF
. | TRBJ1-1 | . | TRBV28 | TGTGCCATCGGACAGATCACTGAAGCTTTCTTT | CAIGQITEAFF
TRBD1 | TRBJ1-6 | few | TRBV7-9 | TGTGCCAGCAGCTTAATGGGACAGGGGGATTCACCCCTCCACTTT | CASSLMGQGDSPLHF
. | TRBJ2-7 | . | TRBV21-1 | TGTGCCAGCTTAATCCCGCCAGGGACCTACGAGCAGTACTTC | CASLIPPGTYEQYF
. | TRBJ2-1 | . | TRBV28 | TGTGCCAGCAGTCCGTATTTCCTCAGCTCCTACAATGAGCAGTTCTTC | CASSPYFLSSYNEQFF
. | TRBJ2-3 | . | TRBV29-1 | TGCAGCTACAGACAGTTCACAGATACGCAGTATTTT | CSYRQFTDTQYF
. | TRBJ2-6 | . | TRBV5-8 | TGTGCCAGCAGCTGGGGCGGCAGGTTGGGCAACGTCCTGACTTTC | CASSWGGRLGNVLTF
. | TRBJ2-1 | . | TRBV2 | TGTGCCAGCAGTCGGACTCTTAGCTCCTACAATGAGCAGTTCTTC | CASSRTLSSYNEQFF
. | TRBJ1-6 | once | TRBV5-6 | TGTGCCAGCAGTCCCCGTCTGGGCAGGGGTAATTCACCCCTCCACTTT | CASSPRLGRGNSPLHF
TRBD1 | TRBJ2-4 | . | TRBV7-9 | TGTGCCAGCAGCTTAGGCAGACAGGGGATCAAAAACATTCAGTACTTC | CASSLGRQGIKNIQYF
TRBD1 | TRBJ1-1 | . | TRBV6-5 | TGTGCCAGCAGTACCCAGACAGGGATCAGAGCTTTCTTT | CASSTQTGIRAFF
. | TRBJ1-2 | . | TRBV12-3/TRBV12-4 | TGTGCCAGCAGTTTAGGGCAGAACTATGGCTACACCTTC | CASSLGQNYGYTF
. | TRBJ1-1 | . | TRBV4-1 | TGCGCCAGCAGCCAGGTTGGGAGGGGGAACATAGCTGAAGCTTTCTTT | CASSQVGRGNIAEAFF
TRBD2 | TRBJ2-7 | . | TRBV5-8 | TGTGCCAGCAGCTTCGTCGCGGGGGGGTCCTACGAGCAGTACTTC | CASSFVAGGSYEQYF
. | TRBJ2-3 | once | TRBV7-3 | TGTGCCAGCAGCTCGGAGGGACGTACAGATACGCAGTATTTT | CASSSEGRTDTQYF
. | TRBJ2-5 | . | TRBV12-3/TRBV12-4 | TGTGCCAGCAGCCCGGTACGGGAGACCCAGTACTTC | CASSPVRETQYF
. | TRBJ1-2 | . | TRBV5-1 | TGCGCCAGCAGCTGGGGGACTGATCCCGCCATGGGCTACACCTTC | CASSWGTDPAMGYTF
TRBD2 | TRBJ2-7 | . | TRBV10-3 | TGTGCCATCAGTGAGGGACTAGCGGGAGGGTACGAGCAGTACTTC | CAISEGLAGGYEQYF
. | TRBJ2-3 | . | TRBV28 | TGTGCCAGCAGTTTCCTGGCGGGGATGGGAGATACGCAGTATTTT | CASSFLAGMGDTQYF
TRBD1 | TRBJ1-2 | . | TRBV7-3 | TGTGCCAGCAGCTTACAGCCCTTCGGGACAGGATATGGCTACACCTTC | CASSLQPFGTGYGYTF
TRBD1 | TRBJ2-3 | . | TRBV4-2 | TGTGCCAGCAGCCAATTTAGACAGGGGGCAGATACGCAGTATTTT | CASSQFRQGADTQYF
TRBD2 | TRBJ2-2 | . | TRBV2 | TGTGCCAGCAGCCCCAGACTAGCGGGAGAGGGCGGGGAGCTGTTTTTT | CASSPRLAGEGGELFF
. | TRBJ2-5 | once | TRBV3-1/TRBV3-2 | TGTGCCAGCAGCCAAGATTTGGCTAGTCTGAGAGAGACCCAGTACTTC | CASSQDLASLRETQYF
TRBD1 | TRBJ1-2 | . | TRBV19 | TGTGCCAGTAACCCGGGACAGGGGGCCGATGGCTACACCTTC | CASNPGQGADGYTF
. | TRBJ1-2 | . | TRBV4-1 | TGCGCCAGCAGCCAAACGTATCAGGTCTATGGCTACACCTTC | CASSQTYQVYGYTF
TRBD1 | TRBJ1-1 | . | TRBV5-1 | TGCGCCAGCACCCTTTCTGGAAGACAGGGTGTTTCTTTGGCTTTCTTT | CASTLSGRQGVSLAFF
. | TRBJ1-5 | . | TRBV29-1 | TGCAGCGCCGTCTTTAGCAATCAGCCCCAGCATTTT | CSAVFSNQPQHF
. | TRBJ2-7 | . | TRBV29-1 | TGCAGCGTTGAAGATTCCACGCGGGGCCGTTGGGAGCAGTACTTC | CSVEDSTRGRWEQYF
TRBD1 | TRBJ2-2 | few | TRBV19 | TGTGCCAGTAGTATCCCCGCAGGGGGCTTAGGTTTGCCCGGGGAGCTGTTTTTT | CASSIPAGGLGLPGELFF
. | TRBJ1-4 | . | TRBV19 | TGTGCCAGTAGTATAGCAGCAGGGAATAATGAAAAACTGTTTTTT | CASSIAAGNNEKLFF
TRBD2 | TRBJ2-2 | once | TRBV2 | TGTGCCAGCAGTGTAGGAATAGCGGGGGGCCAATCGAACACCGGGGAGCTGTTTTTT | CASSVGIAGGQSNTGELFF
TRBD1 | TRBJ1-2 | . | TRBV28 | TGTGCCAGCAGTTTAGCCCTAGAGCGACAGGGGGCGCTTGGCTACACCTTC | CASSLALERQGALGYTF
. | TRBJ2-7 | . | TRBV19 | TGTGCCAGTAGCCCGGGAGGGGACAGGGCCTCCTACGAGCAGTACTTC | CASSPGGDRASYEQYF
TRBD2 | TRBJ2-3 | . | TRBV28 | TGTGCCAGCAGTTCCTTCCGGGAGGGGGGTCCCATAGATACGCAGTATTTT | CASSSFREGGPIDTQYF
. | TRBJ1-1 | . | TRBV11-3 | TGTGCCAGCAGCTTAAGGGGTTTGAACACTGAAGCTTTCTTT | CASSLRGLNTEAFF
TRBD2 | TRBJ2-2 | . | TRBV12-5 | TGTGCTAGTGGTTCGCCGGGACTAGCGGACACCGGGGAGCTGTTTTTT | CASGSPGLADTGELFF
TRBD1 | TRBJ1-5 | . | TRBV19 | TGTGCCACCAGGGGGGACAGGGTCCCGGTTCAGCCCCAGCATTTT | CATRGDRVPVQPQHF
TRBD2 | TRBJ2-7 | . | TRBV7-2 | TGTGCCAGCAGCCCAAGGGTAGCGGGGACCTACGAGCAGTACTTC | CASSPRVAGTYEQYF
TRBD2 | TRBJ2-1 | . | TRBV9 | TGTGCCAGCACCCCGCTTGGTAGCGGGCCCTGGGATGAGCAGTTCTTC | CASTPLGSGPWDEQFF
. | TRBJ2-7 | . | TRBV14 | TGTGCCAGCAGCCGAGTCTCCTACGAGCAGTACTTC | CASSRVSYEQYF
TRBD1 | TRBJ2-3 | . | TRBV5-1 | TGCGCCAGCACCAGGCAGGGACAGGTCGACACAGATACGCAGTATTTT | CASTRQGQVDTDTQYF
. | TRBJ2-3 | once | TRBV5-4 | TGTGCCAGCAGCACCCCCAGGGGCGGCACAGATACGCAGTATTTT | CASSTPRGGTDTQYF